This TCR beta chain was recovered during a study of T cell changes during pregnancy in multiple sclerosis. CDR3 length: 12 residues. Germline loops: CDR1 WSHSY, CDR2 SAAADI. The ends were cut back, 0 bases at V and 10 bases at J, with 9 bases in the middle. Generated by immunoSEQ multiplex PCR, the TCRdb table keeps only in-frame clones and is missing some. Here the sample spans more than 45,000 clones, approximately 85% being singletons. The sample here was CD4+ T cells from peripheral blood mononuclear cells, taken in the second trimester of pregnancy. This chain links TRBV10-2 with TRBJ2-5; D remains unclear. The TCR sequence derives from a female donor with multiple sclerosis, enrolled in a pregnancy study. This chain's CDR3 is CASSESPVLQYF. The CDR3 DNA is TGCGCCAGCAGTGAGTCGCCGGTCCTCCAGTACTTC.